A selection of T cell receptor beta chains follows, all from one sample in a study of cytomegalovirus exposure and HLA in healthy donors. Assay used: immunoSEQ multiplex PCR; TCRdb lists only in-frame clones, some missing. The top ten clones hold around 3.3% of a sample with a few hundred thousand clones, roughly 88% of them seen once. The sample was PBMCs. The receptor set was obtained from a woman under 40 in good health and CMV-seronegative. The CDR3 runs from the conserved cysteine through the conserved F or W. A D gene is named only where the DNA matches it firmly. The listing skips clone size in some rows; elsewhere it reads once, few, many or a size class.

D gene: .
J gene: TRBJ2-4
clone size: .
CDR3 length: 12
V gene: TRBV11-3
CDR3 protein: CASSRDKNIQYF
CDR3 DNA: TGTGCCAGCAGCAGGGATAAAAACATTCAGTACTTC

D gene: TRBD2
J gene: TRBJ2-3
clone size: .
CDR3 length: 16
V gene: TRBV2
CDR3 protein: CASSEYIAGDGDTQYF
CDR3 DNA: TGTGCCAGCAGTGAATACATAGCGGGAGATGGAGATACGCAGTATTTT

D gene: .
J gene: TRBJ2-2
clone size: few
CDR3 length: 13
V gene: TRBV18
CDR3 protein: CASSELGSGELFF
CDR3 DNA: TGTGCCAGCTCAGAACTTGGGTCCGGAGAGCTGTTTTTT

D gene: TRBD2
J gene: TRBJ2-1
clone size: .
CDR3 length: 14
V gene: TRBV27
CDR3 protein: CASSSGGSYNEQFF
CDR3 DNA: TGTGCCAGCAGTTCGGGGGGTTCATACAATGAGCAGTTCTTC

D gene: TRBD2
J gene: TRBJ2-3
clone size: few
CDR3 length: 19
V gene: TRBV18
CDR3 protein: CASSPPTRTSGYGADTQYF
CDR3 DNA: TGTGCCAGCTCACCACCTACAAGGACTAGCGGGTATGGCGCAGATACGCAGTATTTT

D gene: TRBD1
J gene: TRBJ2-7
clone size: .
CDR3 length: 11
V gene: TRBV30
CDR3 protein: CAWAGGYEQYF
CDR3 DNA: TGTGCCTGGGCAGGGGGCTACGAGCAGTACTTC

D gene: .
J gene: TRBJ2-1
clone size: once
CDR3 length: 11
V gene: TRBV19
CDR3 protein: CASSPGDEQFF
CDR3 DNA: TGTGCCAGTAGTCCAGGAGATGAGCAGTTCTTC

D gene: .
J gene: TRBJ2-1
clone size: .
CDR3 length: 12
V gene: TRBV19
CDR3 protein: CASSIGAVEQFF
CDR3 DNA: TGTGCCAGTAGTATTGGAGCGGTTGAGCAGTTCTTC

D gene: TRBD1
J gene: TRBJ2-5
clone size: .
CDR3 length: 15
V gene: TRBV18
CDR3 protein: CASSLNSGQGETQYF
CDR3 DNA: TGTGCCAGCTCACTGAACTCGGGACAGGGAGAGACCCAGTACTTC

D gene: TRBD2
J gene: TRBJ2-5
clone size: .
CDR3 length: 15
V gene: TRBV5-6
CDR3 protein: CASSWMKRERETQYF
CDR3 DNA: TGTGCCAGCAGCTGGATGAAGCGGGAGCGGGAGACCCAGTACTTC

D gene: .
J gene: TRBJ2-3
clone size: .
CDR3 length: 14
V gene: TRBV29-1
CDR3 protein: CSVETEIYTDTQYF
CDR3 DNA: TGCAGCGTTGAAACGGAGATTTACACAGATACGCAGTATTTT

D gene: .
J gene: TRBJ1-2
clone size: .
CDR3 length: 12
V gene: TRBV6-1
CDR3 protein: CASKQDPYGYTF
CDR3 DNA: TGTGCCAGCAAACAGGATCCATATGGCTACACCTTC

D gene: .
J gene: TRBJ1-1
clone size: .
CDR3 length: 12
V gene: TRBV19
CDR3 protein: CASSMSRQGPFF
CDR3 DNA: TGTGCCAGTAGTATGTCTCGGCAGGGACCTTTCTTT

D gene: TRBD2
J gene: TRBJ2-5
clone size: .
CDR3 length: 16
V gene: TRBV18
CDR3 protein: CASSRLAPGAQETQYF
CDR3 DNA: TGTGCCAGCTCACGACTAGCCCCGGGAGCCCAAGAGACCCAGTACTTC

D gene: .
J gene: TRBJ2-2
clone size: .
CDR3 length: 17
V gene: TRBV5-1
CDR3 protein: CASSWDSGASNTGELFF
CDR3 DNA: TGCGCCAGCAGCTGGGATTCAGGGGCCTCGAACACCGGGGAGCTGTTTTTT

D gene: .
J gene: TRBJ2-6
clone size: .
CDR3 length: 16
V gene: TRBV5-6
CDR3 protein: CASDYYPASGANVLTF
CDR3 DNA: TGTGCCAGCGATTACTACCCCGCCTCTGGGGCCAACGTCCTGACTTTC

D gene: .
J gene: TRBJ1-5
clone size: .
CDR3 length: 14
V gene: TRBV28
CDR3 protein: CASSLVDSNQPQHF
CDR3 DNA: TGTGCCAGCAGTTTAGTCGATAGCAATCAGCCCCAGCATTTT

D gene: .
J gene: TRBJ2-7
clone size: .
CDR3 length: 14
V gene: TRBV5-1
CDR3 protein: CASSPDSVGGEQYF
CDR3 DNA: TGCGCCAGCAGCCCGGACTCGGTTGGGGGGGAGCAGTACTTC

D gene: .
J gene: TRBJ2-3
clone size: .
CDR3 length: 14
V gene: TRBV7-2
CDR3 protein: CASTYYLSTDTQYF
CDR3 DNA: TGTGCCAGCACCTACTACCTTAGCACAGATACGCAGTATTTT

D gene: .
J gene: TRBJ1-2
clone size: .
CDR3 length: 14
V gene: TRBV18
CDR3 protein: CASSPPQVFRGYTF
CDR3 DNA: TGTGCCAGCTCACCACCACAGGTTTTTCGTGGCTACACCTTC

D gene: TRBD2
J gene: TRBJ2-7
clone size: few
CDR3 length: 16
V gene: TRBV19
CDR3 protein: CASSMASSGNYYEQYF
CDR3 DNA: TGTGCCAGTAGTATGGCCTCTAGCGGAAATTACTACGAGCAGTACTTC

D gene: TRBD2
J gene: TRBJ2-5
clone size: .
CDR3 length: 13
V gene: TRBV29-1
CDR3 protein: CSVSGGGEETQYF
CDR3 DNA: TGCAGCGTTAGCGGTGGGGGGGAAGAGACCCAGTACTTC

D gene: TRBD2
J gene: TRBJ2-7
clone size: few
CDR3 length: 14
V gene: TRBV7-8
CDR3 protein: CASSSPAGVLEQYF
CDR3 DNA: TGTGCCAGCAGCTCACCAGCGGGAGTCCTCGAGCAGTACTTC

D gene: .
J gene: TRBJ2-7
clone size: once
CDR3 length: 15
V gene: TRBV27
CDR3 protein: CASSLYGPGSYEQYF
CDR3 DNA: TGTGCCAGCAGTTTATATGGTCCTGGCTCCTACGAGCAGTACTTC

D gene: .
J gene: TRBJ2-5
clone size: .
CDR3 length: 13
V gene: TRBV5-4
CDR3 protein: CASSTASGETQYF
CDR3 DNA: TGTGCCAGCAGCACGGCCAGTGGAGAGACCCAGTACTTC

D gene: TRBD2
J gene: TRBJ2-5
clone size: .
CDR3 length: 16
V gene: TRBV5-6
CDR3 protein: CASSPSSGWGQETQYF
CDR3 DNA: TGTGCCAGCAGCCCAAGTAGCGGGTGGGGACAAGAGACCCAGTACTTC

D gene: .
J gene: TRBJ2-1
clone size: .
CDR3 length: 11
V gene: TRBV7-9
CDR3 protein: CASNLRDEQFF
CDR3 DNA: TGTGCCAGCAACCTAAGGGATGAGCAGTTCTTC

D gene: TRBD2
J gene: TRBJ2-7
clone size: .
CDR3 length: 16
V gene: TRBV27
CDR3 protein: CASSWGGGGLAYEQYF
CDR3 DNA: TGTGCCAGCAGTTGGGGCGGGGGGGGTTTGGCCTACGAGCAGTACTTC

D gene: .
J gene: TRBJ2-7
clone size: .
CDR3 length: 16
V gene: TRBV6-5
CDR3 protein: CASSFLPDIGTYEQYF
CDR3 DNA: TGTGCCAGCAGTTTCCTACCTGATATAGGTACCTACGAGCAGTACTTC

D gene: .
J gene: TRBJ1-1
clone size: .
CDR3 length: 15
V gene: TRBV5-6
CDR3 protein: CASSLRVVAVTEAFF
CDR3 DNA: TGTGCCAGCAGCTTACGGGTGGTAGCTGTCACTGAAGCTTTCTTT

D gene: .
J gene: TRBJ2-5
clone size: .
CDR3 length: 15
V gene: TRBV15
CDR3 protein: CATSRDLGVAQTQYF
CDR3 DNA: TGTGCCACCAGCAGGGACCTCGGGGTCGCGCAGACCCAGTACTTC

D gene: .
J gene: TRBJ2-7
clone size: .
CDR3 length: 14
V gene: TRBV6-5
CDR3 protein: CASSYGGASYEQYF
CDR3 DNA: TGTGCCAGCAGTTACGGGGGGGCCTCCTACGAGCAGTACTTC

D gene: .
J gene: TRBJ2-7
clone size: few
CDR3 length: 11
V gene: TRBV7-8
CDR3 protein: CASSPLLEQYF
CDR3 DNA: TGTGCCAGCAGCCCCCTTCTCGAGCAGTACTTC

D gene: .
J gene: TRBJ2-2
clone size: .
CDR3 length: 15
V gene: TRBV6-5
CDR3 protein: CASTVDSPNTGELFF
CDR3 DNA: TGTGCCAGCACCGTGGACTCCCCCAACACCGGGGAGCTGTTTTTT

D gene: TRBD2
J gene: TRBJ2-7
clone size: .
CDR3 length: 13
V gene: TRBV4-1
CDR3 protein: CASSQGGGSEQYF
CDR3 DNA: TGCGCCAGCAGCCAAGGCGGGGGTAGCGAGCAGTACTTC

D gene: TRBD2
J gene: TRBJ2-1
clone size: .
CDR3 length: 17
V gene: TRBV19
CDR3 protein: CASSQPGLAGGDNEQFF
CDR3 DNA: TGTGCCAGTAGCCAACCGGGACTAGCGGGAGGGGACAATGAGCAGTTCTTC

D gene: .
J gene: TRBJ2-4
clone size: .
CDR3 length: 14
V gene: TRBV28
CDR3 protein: CASSLLSGKEAQYF
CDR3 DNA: TGTGCCAGCAGTTTATTATCAGGGAAGGAGGCTCAGTACTTC

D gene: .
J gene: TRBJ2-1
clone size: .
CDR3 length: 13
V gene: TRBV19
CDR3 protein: CASSSDRYNEQFF
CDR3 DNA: TGTGCCAGCTCCTCGGACAGATACAATGAGCAGTTCTTC

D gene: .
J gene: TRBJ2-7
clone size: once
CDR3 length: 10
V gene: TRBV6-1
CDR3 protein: CASRWIEQYF
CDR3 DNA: TGTGCCAGCCGGTGGATCGAGCAGTACTTC

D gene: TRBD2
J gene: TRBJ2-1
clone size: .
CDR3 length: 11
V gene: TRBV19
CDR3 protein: CATMRGEEQFF
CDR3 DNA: TGTGCCACCATGCGGGGGGAGGAGCAGTTCTTC

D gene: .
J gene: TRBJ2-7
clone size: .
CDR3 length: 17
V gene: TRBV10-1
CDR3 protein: CASSESESPRSFYEQYF
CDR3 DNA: TGCGCCAGCAGTGAGTCGGAGTCCCCAAGGAGCTTCTACGAGCAGTACTTC

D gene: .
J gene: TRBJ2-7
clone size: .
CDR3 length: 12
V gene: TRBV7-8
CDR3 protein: CASSLILNEQYF
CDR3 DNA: TGTGCCAGCAGCTTAATACTTAACGAGCAGTACTTC

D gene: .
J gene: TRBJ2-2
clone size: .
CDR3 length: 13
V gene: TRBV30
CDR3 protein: CAWAKDNTGELFF
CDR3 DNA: TGTGCCTGGGCCAAGGATAACACCGGGGAGCTGTTTTTT

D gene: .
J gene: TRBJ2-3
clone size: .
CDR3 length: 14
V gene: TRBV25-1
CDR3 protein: CASSLGLSLGTQYF
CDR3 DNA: TGTGCCAGCAGTTTGGGACTCTCGCTCGGTACGCAGTATTTT

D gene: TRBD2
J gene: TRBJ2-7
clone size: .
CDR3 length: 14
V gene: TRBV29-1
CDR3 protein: CSPVTREVSYEQYF
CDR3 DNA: TGCAGCCCTGTCACGCGGGAGGTCTCCTACGAGCAGTACTTC

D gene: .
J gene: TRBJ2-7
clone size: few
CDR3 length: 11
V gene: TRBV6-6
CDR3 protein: CASRSAYEQYF
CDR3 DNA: TGTGCCAGCAGGTCCGCGTACGAGCAGTACTTC

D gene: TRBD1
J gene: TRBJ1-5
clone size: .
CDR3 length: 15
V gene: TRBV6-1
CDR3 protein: CASNSGGGSNQPQHF
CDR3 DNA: TGTGCCAGCAATTCAGGGGGGGGGAGCAATCAGCCCCAGCATTTT

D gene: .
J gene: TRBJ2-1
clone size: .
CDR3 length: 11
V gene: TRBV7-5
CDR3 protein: CVRSWANEQFF
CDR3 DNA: TGTGTCAGAAGCTGGGCCAATGAGCAGTTCTTC

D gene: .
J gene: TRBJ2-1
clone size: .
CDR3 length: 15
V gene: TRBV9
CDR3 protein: CASSVEAPSYNEQFF
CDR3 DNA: TGTGCCAGCAGCGTAGAGGCACCCTCATACAATGAGCAGTTCTTC

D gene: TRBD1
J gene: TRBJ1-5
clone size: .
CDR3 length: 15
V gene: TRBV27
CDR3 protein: CASSPNRGGNQPQHF
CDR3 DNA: TGTGCCAGCAGTCCGAACAGGGGTGGCAATCAGCCCCAGCATTTT

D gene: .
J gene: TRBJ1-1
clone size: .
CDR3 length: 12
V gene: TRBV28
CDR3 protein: CASSLWAAEAFF
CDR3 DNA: TGTGCCAGCAGCCTATGGGCCGCTGAAGCTTTCTTT

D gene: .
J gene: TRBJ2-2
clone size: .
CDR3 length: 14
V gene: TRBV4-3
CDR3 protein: CASSIGSFTGELFF
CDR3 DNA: TGCGCCAGCAGTATCGGCAGTTTCACCGGGGAGCTGTTTTTT

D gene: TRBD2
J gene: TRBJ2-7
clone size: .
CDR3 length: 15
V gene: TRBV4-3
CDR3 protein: CASSRQTSGVDEQYF
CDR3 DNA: TGCGCCAGCAGCCGACAGACTAGCGGGGTGGACGAGCAGTACTTC